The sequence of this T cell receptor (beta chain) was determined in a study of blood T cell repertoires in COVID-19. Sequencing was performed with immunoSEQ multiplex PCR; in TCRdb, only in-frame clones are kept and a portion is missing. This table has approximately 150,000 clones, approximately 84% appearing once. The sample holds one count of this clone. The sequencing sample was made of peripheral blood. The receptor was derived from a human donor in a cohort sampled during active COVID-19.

The CDR3 coding sequence is TGTGCCAGCAGTTACTCGTTTCAGAACACCGGGGAGCTGTTTTTT. Encoded protein: CASSYSFQNTGELFF. The V call is TRBV6-2 or TRBV6-3, the J call TRBJ2-2; D gene unclear. V gave up 0 bases and J gave up 1 base, with 6 bases separating them. CDR1 is MNHEY, CDR2 SVGEGT, per germline. This CDR3 comprises 15 residues.